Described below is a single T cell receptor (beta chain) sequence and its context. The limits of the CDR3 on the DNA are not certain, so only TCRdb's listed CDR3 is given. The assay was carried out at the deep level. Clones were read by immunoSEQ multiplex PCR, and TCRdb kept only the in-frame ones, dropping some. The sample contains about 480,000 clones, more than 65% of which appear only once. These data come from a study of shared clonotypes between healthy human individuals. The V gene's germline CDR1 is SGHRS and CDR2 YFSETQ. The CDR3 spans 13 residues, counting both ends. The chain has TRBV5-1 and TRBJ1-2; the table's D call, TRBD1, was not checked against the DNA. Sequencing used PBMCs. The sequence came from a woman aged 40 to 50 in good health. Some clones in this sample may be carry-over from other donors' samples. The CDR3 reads CVSSLQGNYGCTF.